These T cell receptor beta chains were read from a single sample in a study of metastatic and nonmetastatic thyroid tumors. Through MiXCR, TCRdb re-clonotyped the PCR reads. Of several thousand clones in the sample, approximately 35% were seen once. Sequences were obtained from tumor tissue. The receptors originated from a female donor with papillary thyroid cancer or a benign thyroid nodule (not recorded which). Some clones in this sample may be carry-over from other donors' samples. The CDR3 runs from the conserved cysteine through the conserved F or W. Fields, in order: clone size, V gene, J gene, D gene, CDR3 DNA, CDR3 protein. D genes are given only for firm matches. Some rows mark clone size as missing; the rest say once, few, many or name a class of expanded clone.

clone size: many
V gene: TRBV5-1
J gene: TRBJ2-7
D gene: TRBD1
CDR3 DNA: TGCGCCAGCAGCTTGGAATCAGGGGGCGGGTACGAGCAGTACTTC
CDR3 protein: CASSLESGGGYEQYF

clone size: many
V gene: TRBV25-1
J gene: TRBJ1-4
D gene: TRBD1
CDR3 DNA: TGTGCCAGCACTCCCAGGGGGGAGACTAATGAAAAACTGTTTTTT
CDR3 protein: CASTPRGETNEKLFF

clone size: .
V gene: TRBV20-1
J gene: TRBJ2-1
D gene: TRBD2
CDR3 DNA: TGCAGTGGAAGATGGACTAGCGGGCGAGGTGAGCAGTTCTTC
CDR3 protein: CSGRWTSGRGEQFF

clone size: medium-sized
V gene: TRBV19
J gene: TRBJ1-2
D gene: TRBD1
CDR3 DNA: TGTGCCAGTCTGCCAGGGACAGCTAAAACTTATGGCTACACCTTC
CDR3 protein: CASLPGTAKTYGYTF

clone size: many
V gene: TRBV3-1
J gene: TRBJ1-6
D gene: TRBD1
CDR3 DNA: TGTGCCACCGGGACAGGTAATTCACCCCTCCACTTT
CDR3 protein: CATGTGNSPLHF

clone size: .
V gene: TRBV20-1
J gene: TRBJ1-1
D gene: TRBD1
CDR3 DNA: TGCAGTGCTACCGGGACAGGGGGAGCTTTCTTT
CDR3 protein: CSATGTGGAFF

clone size: medium-sized
V gene: TRBV30
J gene: TRBJ1-2
D gene: .
CDR3 DNA: TGTGCCTGGTCAAGGGGAAACTATGGCTACACCTTC
CDR3 protein: CAWSRGNYGYTF

clone size: .
V gene: TRBV5-1
J gene: TRBJ2-7
D gene: TRBD1
CDR3 DNA: TGCGCCAGCAGCCACCGGGACAGCGGCCCTCAGGGGCAGTACTTC
CDR3 protein: CASSHRDSGPQGQYF

clone size: many
V gene: TRBV9
J gene: TRBJ2-3
D gene: TRBD1
CDR3 DNA: TGTGCCAGCAGCGGGGGACAGGGGGCCACAGATACGCAGTATTTT
CDR3 protein: CASSGGQGATDTQYF

clone size: few
V gene: TRBV6-2/TRBV6-3
J gene: TRBJ2-2
D gene: TRBD1
CDR3 DNA: TGTGCCAGCAGTTATAACCAGGGGGCAACCGGGGAGCTGTTTTTT
CDR3 protein: CASSYNQGATGELFF

clone size: few
V gene: TRBV6-1
J gene: TRBJ1-5
D gene: TRBD1
CDR3 DNA: TGTGCCAGCAGTCCCCGACAGGGGACGTATAAGCCCCAGCATTTT
CDR3 protein: CASSPRQGTYKPQHF

clone size: .
V gene: TRBV28
J gene: TRBJ2-3
D gene: .
CDR3 DNA: TGTGCCAGCAGTCCCCCAAGCGGCCTCACATATACACAGTATTTT
CDR3 protein: CASSPPSGLTYTQYF

clone size: .
V gene: TRBV20-1
J gene: TRBJ1-4
D gene: TRBD1
CDR3 DNA: TGCAGTGCTAAGACAGGGGGAAGGGAAAAACTGTTTTTT
CDR3 protein: CSAKTGGREKLFF

clone size: .
V gene: TRBV6-1
J gene: TRBJ2-7
D gene: TRBD2
CDR3 DNA: TGTGCCAGCATTGAAGGGACTAGCGGGGGCTACGAGCAGTACTTC
CDR3 protein: CASIEGTSGGYEQYF

clone size: .
V gene: TRBV7-2
J gene: TRBJ2-7
D gene: .
CDR3 DNA: TGTGCCAGCAGCTACCAGGACCCACGAACCTACGAGCAGTACTTC
CDR3 protein: CASSYQDPRTYEQYF

clone size: .
V gene: TRBV12-5
J gene: TRBJ1-6
D gene: .
CDR3 DNA: TGTGCTAGTGGTAACGTGCTAGGACAGAATAATTCACCCCTCCACTTT
CDR3 protein: CASGNVLGQNNSPLHF

clone size: .
V gene: TRBV7-4
J gene: TRBJ2-7
D gene: .
CDR3 DNA: TGTGCCAGCAGCTTCGACGGAACCCCCTACGAGCAGTACTTC
CDR3 protein: CASSFDGTPYEQYF

clone size: .
V gene: TRBV30
J gene: TRBJ2-7
D gene: .
CDR3 DNA: TGTGCCTGGAGTGACAGCATAAGGGACGAAGCCTACGAGCAGTACTTC
CDR3 protein: CAWSDSIRDEAYEQYF

clone size: medium-sized
V gene: TRBV4-1
J gene: TRBJ2-7
D gene: TRBD2
CDR3 DNA: TGCGCCAGCAGCCAAGGGGCGGGGGACCTCTACGAGCAGTACTTC
CDR3 protein: CASSQGAGDLYEQYF

clone size: medium-sized
V gene: TRBV19
J gene: TRBJ2-7
D gene: .
CDR3 DNA: TGTGCCAGTAGTCACCGGGACGCCCGCTCCTACGAGCAGTACTTC
CDR3 protein: CASSHRDARSYEQYF

clone size: .
V gene: TRBV5-1
J gene: TRBJ2-7
D gene: TRBD1
CDR3 DNA: TGCGCCAGCAGCGTAGGACAGGGGAGTCTCTACGAGCAGTACTTC
CDR3 protein: CASSVGQGSLYEQYF

clone size: once
V gene: TRBV5-1
J gene: TRBJ2-1
D gene: .
CDR3 DNA: TGCGCCAGCAAATTGGCTACGAACGATGAGCAGTTCTTC
CDR3 protein: CASKLATNDEQFF

clone size: medium-sized
V gene: TRBV4-1
J gene: TRBJ1-5
D gene: TRBD1
CDR3 DNA: TGCGCCAGCAGCCTAAGACAGGGCGGTCAGCCCCAGCATTTT
CDR3 protein: CASSLRQGGQPQHF

clone size: .
V gene: TRBV28
J gene: TRBJ2-1
D gene: .
CDR3 DNA: TGTGCCAGCAGTCCCGGGGGAGGGGGCGAGCAGTTCTTC
CDR3 protein: CASSPGGGGEQFF

clone size: once
V gene: TRBV20-1
J gene: TRBJ2-1
D gene: .
CDR3 DNA: TGCATTGCTAGAGATCGGCGCGGGATAGGTGTTGAGCAGTTCTTC
CDR3 protein: CIARDRRGIGVEQFF

clone size: medium-sized
V gene: TRBV20-1
J gene: TRBJ1-6
D gene: .
CDR3 DNA: TGCAGTGCTAGAGATGTAGGGACCGATTCACCCCTCCACTTT
CDR3 protein: CSARDVGTDSPLHF

clone size: large
V gene: TRBV30
J gene: TRBJ1-5
D gene: TRBD1
CDR3 DNA: TGTGCCTGGTCGATGACAGGGGGCTCGGGGCAGCCCCAGCATTTT
CDR3 protein: CAWSMTGGSGQPQHF

clone size: medium-sized
V gene: TRBV18
J gene: TRBJ1-6
D gene: .
CDR3 DNA: TGTGCCAGCTCACCAGGGGAGAATTCACCCCTCCACTTT
CDR3 protein: CASSPGENSPLHF

clone size: .
V gene: TRBV11-1
J gene: TRBJ1-3
D gene: .
CDR3 DNA: TGTGCCAGCAAGGTCGGCGACGGAAACACCATATATTTT
CDR3 protein: CASKVGDGNTIYF

clone size: .
V gene: TRBV5-7
J gene: TRBJ1-5
D gene: TRBD1
CDR3 DNA: TGTGCCAGCTGCTTTAGGAATGACAGGGACCAGCCCCAGCAATTT
CDR3 protein: CASCFRNDRDQPQQF

clone size: large
V gene: TRBV18
J gene: TRBJ1-1
D gene: .
CDR3 DNA: TGTGCCAGCTCCCTAAGTCGTGAGACAGGACTGAACACTGAAGCTTTCTTT
CDR3 protein: CASSLSRETGLNTEAFF

clone size: medium-sized
V gene: TRBV7-2
J gene: TRBJ2-7
D gene: .
CDR3 DNA: TGTGCCAGCAGCTTAGTCCCCTCCTACGAGCAGTACTTC
CDR3 protein: CASSLVPSYEQYF

clone size: once
V gene: TRBV30
J gene: TRBJ1-6
D gene: TRBD1
CDR3 DNA: TGTGCCTGGAGTCGGGGGGGACAGGGAGCAAATTCACCCCTCCACTTT
CDR3 protein: CAWSRGGQGANSPLHF

clone size: .
V gene: TRBV11-2
J gene: TRBJ2-2
D gene: TRBD2
CDR3 DNA: TGTGCCAGCAGCTTATATCGCGGGAGGAGCACCGGGGAGCTGTTTTTT
CDR3 protein: CASSLYRGRSTGELFF

clone size: .
V gene: TRBV30
J gene: TRBJ2-7
D gene: TRBD1
CDR3 DNA: TGTGCCTGGAATGTACAGGGGGCGAGCTACGAGCAGTACTTC
CDR3 protein: CAWNVQGASYEQYF

clone size: medium-sized
V gene: TRBV28
J gene: TRBJ2-1
D gene: TRBD2
CDR3 DNA: TGTGCCAGCAGTTTAAGACTAGCGGGTTACAATGAGCAGTTCTTC
CDR3 protein: CASSLRLAGYNEQFF

clone size: medium-sized
V gene: TRBV2
J gene: TRBJ1-1
D gene: TRBD1
CDR3 DNA: TGTGCCAGCAGTCCGGACAGGGGAGGAGCTTTCTTT
CDR3 protein: CASSPDRGGAFF

clone size: few
V gene: TRBV6-1
J gene: TRBJ2-7
D gene: .
CDR3 DNA: TGTGCCAGCAGGGAATCGACCGCCGCCGAGCAGTACTTC
CDR3 protein: CASRESTAAEQYF

clone size: .
V gene: TRBV5-4
J gene: TRBJ2-7
D gene: .
CDR3 DNA: TGTGCCAGCAGCTTTACGGCAGCCACCTACGAGCAGTACTTC
CDR3 protein: CASSFTAATYEQYF

clone size: .
V gene: TRBV6-1
J gene: TRBJ1-1
D gene: TRBD1
CDR3 DNA: TGTGCCAGCAGTGAAGCGCCCACAGGGGCGAACACTGAAGCTTTCTTT
CDR3 protein: CASSEAPTGANTEAFF

clone size: .
V gene: TRBV6-4
J gene: TRBJ2-2
D gene: TRBD2
CDR3 DNA: TGTGCCAGCAGTGACCCCATTCGGGGGGGTGACACCGGGGAGCTGTTTTTT
CDR3 protein: CASSDPIRGGDTGELFF

clone size: medium-sized
V gene: TRBV3-1
J gene: TRBJ1-2
D gene: .
CDR3 DNA: TGTGCCAGCAGCCCCCTCCAAGGCGAGGATGGCTACACCTTC
CDR3 protein: CASSPLQGEDGYTF

clone size: .
V gene: TRBV18
J gene: TRBJ2-1
D gene: TRBD1
CDR3 DNA: TGTGCCAGCTCCGGGACAGGGTATTACAATGAGCAGTTCTTC
CDR3 protein: CASSGTGYYNEQFF

clone size: many
V gene: TRBV11-3
J gene: TRBJ2-2
D gene: .
CDR3 DNA: TGTGCCAGCAGCAACCCACTAGGCAACACCGGGGAGCTGTTTTTT
CDR3 protein: CASSNPLGNTGELFF

clone size: medium-sized
V gene: TRBV11-2
J gene: TRBJ2-3
D gene: TRBD2
CDR3 DNA: TGTGCCAGCAGCCCCCAAGCGGGACGCACAGATACGCAGTATTTT
CDR3 protein: CASSPQAGRTDTQYF

clone size: medium-sized
V gene: TRBV6-1
J gene: TRBJ1-1
D gene: .
CDR3 DNA: TGTGCCAGCAGTTATAGTGGAACGGACCGGGGCCAGGTGATCTTT
CDR3 protein: CASSYSGTDRGQVIF

clone size: many
V gene: TRBV5-5
J gene: TRBJ1-2
D gene: TRBD1
CDR3 DNA: TGTGCCAGCAGCCCTCTCGGAGACAGGGTATCCTCTGGCTACACCTTC
CDR3 protein: CASSPLGDRVSSGYTF

clone size: .
V gene: TRBV30
J gene: TRBJ2-7
D gene: .
CDR3 DNA: TGTCGGTGGAGTTGGGGTGGAGAGCAGTACTTC
CDR3 protein: CRWSWGGEQYF

clone size: few
V gene: TRBV19
J gene: TRBJ2-1
D gene: .
CDR3 DNA: TGTGCCAGTAGTGTATCGTCGGCAGACAATGAGCAGTTCTTC
CDR3 protein: CASSVSSADNEQFF

clone size: medium-sized
V gene: TRBV6-1
J gene: TRBJ1-1
D gene: .
CDR3 DNA: TGTGCCACCCTCCCCACGGGGCAGGGGAGCACTGAAGCTTTCTTT
CDR3 protein: CATLPTGQGSTEAFF

clone size: medium-sized
V gene: TRBV30
J gene: TRBJ2-5
D gene: .
CDR3 DNA: TGTGCCTGGAGTGTACCAGGCGGAGAGACCCAGTACTTC
CDR3 protein: CAWSVPGGETQYF

clone size: .
V gene: TRBV5-6
J gene: TRBJ2-7
D gene: .
CDR3 DNA: TGTGCCAGCAGCTTGGCAGAAAGAGAATACGAGCAGTACTTC
CDR3 protein: CASSLAEREYEQYF

clone size: many
V gene: TRBV11-1
J gene: TRBJ2-7
D gene: TRBD1
CDR3 DNA: TGTGCCAGCAGACGAGACAGGGCTTCCTACGAGCAGTACTTC
CDR3 protein: CASRRDRASYEQYF

clone size: .
V gene: TRBV4-1
J gene: TRBJ1-6
D gene: .
CDR3 DNA: TGCGCAAGCAGCCAGGATAATTCACCCCTCCAATTT
CDR3 protein: CASSQDNSPLQF

clone size: few
V gene: TRBV24-1
J gene: TRBJ2-1
D gene: TRBD2
CDR3 DNA: TGTGCCACCGCTAGCGGAGCGGACAATGAGCAGTTCTTC
CDR3 protein: CATASGADNEQFF

clone size: medium-sized
V gene: TRBV10-3
J gene: TRBJ2-7
D gene: .
CDR3 DNA: TGTGCCATCAGTGGGGCTAGCGAGAGTGTCTACGAGCAGTACTTC
CDR3 protein: CAISGASESVYEQYF

clone size: .
V gene: TRBV3-1
J gene: TRBJ1-3
D gene: .
CDR3 DNA: TGTGCCAGCAGCCAAGAGGGGGGGAACACCATATATTTT
CDR3 protein: CASSQEGGNTIYF

clone size: .
V gene: TRBV11-2
J gene: TRBJ1-3
D gene: .
CDR3 DNA: TGTGCCAGCAGATTTTCCAGGGGCATACTCTTCTCTGGAAACACCATATATTTT
CDR3 protein: CASRFSRGILFSGNTIYF

clone size: .
V gene: TRBV20-1
J gene: TRBJ1-1
D gene: TRBD1
CDR3 DNA: TGCAGTGCTAGTCAGGGGGAGTTGAACACTGAAGCTTTCTTT
CDR3 protein: CSASQGELNTEAFF

clone size: .
V gene: TRBV12-3/TRBV12-4
J gene: TRBJ2-2
D gene: TRBD1
CDR3 DNA: TGTGCCAGCAGTTCAACCGGGACAGGAGGTCCCGGGGAGCTGTTTTTT
CDR3 protein: CASSSTGTGGPGELFF